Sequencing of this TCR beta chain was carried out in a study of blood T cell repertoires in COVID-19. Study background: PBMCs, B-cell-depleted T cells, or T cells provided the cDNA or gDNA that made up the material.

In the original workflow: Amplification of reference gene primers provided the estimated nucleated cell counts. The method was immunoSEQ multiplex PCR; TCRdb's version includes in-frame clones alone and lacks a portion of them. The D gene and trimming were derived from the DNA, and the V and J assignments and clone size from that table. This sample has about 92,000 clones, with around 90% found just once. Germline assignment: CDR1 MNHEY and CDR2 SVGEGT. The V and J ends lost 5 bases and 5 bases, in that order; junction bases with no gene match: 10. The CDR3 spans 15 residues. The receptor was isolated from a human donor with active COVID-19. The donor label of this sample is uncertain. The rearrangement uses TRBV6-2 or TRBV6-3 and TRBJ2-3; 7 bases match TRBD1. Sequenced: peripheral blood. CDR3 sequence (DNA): TGTGCCAGCAGTACCCCCACAGGGGCTCAAGATACGCAGTATTTT. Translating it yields CASSTPTGAQDTQYF.